A single sample gave rise to the 5 T cell receptor beta chains below, sequenced in a study of early T cells in non-severe SARS-CoV-2 infection. MiXCR, applied by TCRdb to the 5' RACE reads, yields one record per CDR3 protein. The sample yields roughly 40,000 distinct CDR3 sequences, 6.1% seen once. The sample consisted of whole blood. Receptor source: an adult who was a healthcare worker with PCR-confirmed SARS-CoV-2 infection or an uninfected control (not recorded which).

A few counts support this clonotype. The chain joins TRBV4-3 to TRBJ2-7; D gene ambiguous. V lost 0 bases to trimming and J lost 0 bases, with 9 bases between them. Germline V gives CDR1 LGHNA, CDR2 YSLEER. The CDR3 runs 15 residues. DNA for the CDR3: TGCGCCAGCAGCCAAGATAAAGCGCACTCCTACGAGCAGTACTTC. Its translation is CASSQDKAHSYEQYF.

This clonotype was found a few times. The rearrangement uses TRBV20-1 and TRBJ2-1, with 7 bases matching TRBD1. CDR3 length equals 14 residues. Germline V gives CDR1 DFQATT, CDR2 SNEGSKA (reference sequence). Trimming cost V 5 bases and J 2 bases; bases outside gene matches: 6. Written as DNA, the CDR3 is TGCAGTGCTCCTAGGACAGGAACCTACAATGAGCAGTTCTTC. This codes for CSAPRTGTYNEQFF.

This clonotype was observed at least ten times. The chain has TRBV7-2 and TRBJ2-1, with D hard to call. The CDR3 runs to 13 residues. The germline V gene encodes CDR1 SGHTA and CDR2 FQGNSA. Trimming left V 0 bases short and J 5 bases short, with 5 bases between. CDR3 nucleotide sequence: TGTGCCAGCAGCTTAGCCCGGGACAATGAGCAGTTCTTC. The encoded protein is CASSLARDNEQFF.

This clonotype was recorded at least ten times. The V and J genes are TRBV5-1 and TRBJ2-3, with unresolved D. V lost 1 base and J 2 bases, leaving 5 bases between the germline ends. The germline V gene has CDR1 SGHRS and CDR2 YFSETQ. This CDR3 is 13 amino acids long. The CDR3: CASSLTLTDTQYF. The CDR3 DNA follows: TGCGCCAGCAGCTTGACTCTCACAGATACGCAGTATTTT.

This clonotype was detected many times. CDR3 bases: TGTGCCTGGAAACCGGAGACAGGGGGCACTTCACCCCTCCACTTT. Translation: CAWKPETGGTSPLHF. This chain connects TRBV30 to TRBJ1-6; 10 bases fit TRBD1. The V segment lost 4 bases and the J segment 9 bases; nucleotides outside the gene matches: 9. The CDR3 contains 15 residues. Germline loops: CDR1 GTSNPN, CDR2 SVGIG (reference sequence).